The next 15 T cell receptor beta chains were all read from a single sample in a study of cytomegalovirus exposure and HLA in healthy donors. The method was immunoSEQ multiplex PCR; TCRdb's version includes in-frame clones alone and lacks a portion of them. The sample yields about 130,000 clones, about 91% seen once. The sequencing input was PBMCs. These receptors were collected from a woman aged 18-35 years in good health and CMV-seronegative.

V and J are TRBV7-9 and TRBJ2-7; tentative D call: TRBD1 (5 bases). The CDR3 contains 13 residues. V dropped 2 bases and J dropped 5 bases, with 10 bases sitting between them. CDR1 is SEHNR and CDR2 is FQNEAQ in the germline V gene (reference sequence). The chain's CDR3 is CASSLQGFNEQYF. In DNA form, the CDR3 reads TGTGCCAGCAGCTTACAGGGTTTCAACGAGCAGTACTTC.

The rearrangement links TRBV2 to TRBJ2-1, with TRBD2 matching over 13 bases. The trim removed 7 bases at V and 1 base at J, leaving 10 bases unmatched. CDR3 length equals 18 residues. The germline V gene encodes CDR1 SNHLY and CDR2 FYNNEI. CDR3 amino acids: CASKLTSGGAISYNEQFF. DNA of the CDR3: TGTGCCAGCAAGTTAACTAGCGGGGGGGCCATTTCCTACAATGAGCAGTTCTTC.

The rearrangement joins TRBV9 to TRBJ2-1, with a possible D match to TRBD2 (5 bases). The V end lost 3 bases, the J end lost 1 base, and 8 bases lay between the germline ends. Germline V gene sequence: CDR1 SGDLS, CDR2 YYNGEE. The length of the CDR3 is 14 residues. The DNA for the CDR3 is TGTGCCAGCAGCGCAGCGGTTTCCTACAATGAGCAGTTCTTC. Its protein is CASSAAVSYNEQFF.

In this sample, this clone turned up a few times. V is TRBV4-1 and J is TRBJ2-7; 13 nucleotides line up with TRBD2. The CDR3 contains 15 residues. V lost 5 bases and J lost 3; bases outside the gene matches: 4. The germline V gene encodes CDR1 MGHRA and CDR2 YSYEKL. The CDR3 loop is CASSFRLAGGYEQYF. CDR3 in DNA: TGCGCCAGCAGCTTCCGACTAGCGGGGGGCTACGAGCAGTACTTC.

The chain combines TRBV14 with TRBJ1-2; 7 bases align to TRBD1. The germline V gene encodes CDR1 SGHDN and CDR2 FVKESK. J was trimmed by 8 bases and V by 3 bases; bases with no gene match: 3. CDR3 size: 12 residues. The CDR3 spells CASSQTGMGYTF. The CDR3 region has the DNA TGTGCCAGCAGCCAGACAGGGATGGGCTACACCTTC.

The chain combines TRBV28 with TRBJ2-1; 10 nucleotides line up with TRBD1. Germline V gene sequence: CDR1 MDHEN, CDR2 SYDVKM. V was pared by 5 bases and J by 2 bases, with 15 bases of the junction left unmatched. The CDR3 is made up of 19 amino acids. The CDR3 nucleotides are TGTGCCAGCAGTGGTGCGACGACAGGGGGCGCGTATCCCTACAATGAGCAGTTCTTC. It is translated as CASSGATTGGAYPYNEQFF.

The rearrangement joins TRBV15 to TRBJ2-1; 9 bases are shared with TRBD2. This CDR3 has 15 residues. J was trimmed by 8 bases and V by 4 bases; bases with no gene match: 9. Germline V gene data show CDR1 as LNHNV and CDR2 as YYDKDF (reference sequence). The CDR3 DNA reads TGTGCCACCAGCACGCCCCCCGCGGGGGGGTATGAGCAGTTCTTC. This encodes CATSTPPAGGYEQFF.

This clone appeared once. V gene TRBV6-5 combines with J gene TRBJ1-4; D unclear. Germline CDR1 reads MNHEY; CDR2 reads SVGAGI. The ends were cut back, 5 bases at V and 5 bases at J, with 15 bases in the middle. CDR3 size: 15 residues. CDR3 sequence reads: CASSRDGLQNEKLFF. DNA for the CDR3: TGTGCCAGCAGTCGCGACGGGTTACAAAATGAAAAACTGTTTTTT.

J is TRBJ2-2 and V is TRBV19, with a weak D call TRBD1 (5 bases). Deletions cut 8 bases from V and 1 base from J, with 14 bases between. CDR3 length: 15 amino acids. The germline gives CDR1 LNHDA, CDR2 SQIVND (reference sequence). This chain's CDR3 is CASSRIDRNTGELFF. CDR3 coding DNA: TGTGCCAGTTCTCGTATAGACAGGAACACCGGGGAGCTGTTTTTT.

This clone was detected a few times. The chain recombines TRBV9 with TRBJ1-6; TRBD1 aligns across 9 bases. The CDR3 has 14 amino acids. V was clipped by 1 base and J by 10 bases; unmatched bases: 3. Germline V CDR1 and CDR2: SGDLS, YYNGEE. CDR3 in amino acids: CASSVQDRGSPLHF. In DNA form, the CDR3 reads TGTGCCAGCAGCGTACAGGACAGGGGCTCACCCCTCCACTTT.

The CDR3 loop reads CSVVGGPLYGYTF. In DNA form, the CDR3 reads TGCAGCGTTGTCGGGGGGCCCCTCTATGGCTACACCTTC. The chain is built from TRBV29-1 and TRBJ1-2; maybe TRBD1 (6 bases). Germline CDR1 reads SQVTM; CDR2 reads ANQGSEA. This CDR3 has 13 amino acids. V lost 4 bases and J 4 bases, leaving 13 bases between the germline ends.

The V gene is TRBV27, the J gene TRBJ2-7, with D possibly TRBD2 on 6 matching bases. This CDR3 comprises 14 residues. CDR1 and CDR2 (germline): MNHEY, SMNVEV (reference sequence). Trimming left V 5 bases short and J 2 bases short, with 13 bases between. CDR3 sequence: CASSGTETPYEQYF. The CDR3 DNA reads TGTGCCAGCAGTGGGACTGAGACCCCCTACGAGCAGTACTTC.

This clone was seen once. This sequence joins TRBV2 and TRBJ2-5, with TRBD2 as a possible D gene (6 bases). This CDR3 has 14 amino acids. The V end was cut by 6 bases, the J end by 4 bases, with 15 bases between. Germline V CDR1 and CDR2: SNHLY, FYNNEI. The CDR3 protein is CASSPGGSGETQYF. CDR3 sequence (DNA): TGTGCCAGCAGCCCCGGCGGTAGCGGAGAGACCCAGTACTTC.

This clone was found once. CDR3: CASSRGGFEYEQYF. The CDR3 DNA sequence: TGCGCCAGCAGCCGGGGGGGTTTCGAATACGAGCAGTACTTC. The V call is TRBV5-1, the J call TRBJ2-7, with 8 bases fitting TRBD2. The CDR3 loop spans 14 amino acids. Germline V lookup: CDR1 SGHRS, CDR2 YFSETQ. J was trimmed by 4 bases and V by 4 bases; bases with no gene match: 7.

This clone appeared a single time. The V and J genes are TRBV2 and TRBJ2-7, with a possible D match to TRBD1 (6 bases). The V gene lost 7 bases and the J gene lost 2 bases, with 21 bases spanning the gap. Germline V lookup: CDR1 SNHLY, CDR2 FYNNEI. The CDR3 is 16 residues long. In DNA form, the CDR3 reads TGTGCCAGCACTCTTCCCTTACAGGGTAGGGCCTACGAGCAGTACTTC. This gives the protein CASTLPLQGRAYEQYF.